The sequence of this T cell receptor (beta chain) was determined in a study of cytomegalovirus exposure and HLA in healthy donors. The CDR3 consists of 14 residues. Germline V gene data show CDR1 as MNHEY and CDR2 as SVGAGI. V was clipped by 0 bases and J by 3 bases; unmatched bases: 1. The PCR contained 60 Vbeta and 13 Jbeta primers. Repertoires were generated with immunoSEQ multiplex PCR, while TCRdb's copy carries only in-frame clones and drops some. The top ten hold roughly 3.5% of the sample, which has more than 100,000 clones, around 77% seen once. The TCR sequence derives from a human donor in good health. The material sequenced was PBMCs. The chain carries TRBV6-5 and TRBJ2-5, with 7 bases matching TRBD1. The CDR3, as DNA: TGTGCCAGCAGTTACTCTACAGGGGAAGAGACCCAGTACTTC. Translating gives CASSYSTGEETQYF.